The clone carrying this T cell receptor (beta chain) was counted many times. RNA transcripts provided the template for amplifying TCR beta CDR3 regions. Second-round multiplex PCR came after first-round RT-PCR with HTBI primers. Via MiXCR, TCRdb re-called the multiplex PCR reads, giving one row per CDR3 protein. The table has 200,000 to 250,000 distinct CDR3 sequences, less than 30% seen once. This sample was taken from a study of Graves' ophthalmopathy and Graves' hyperthyroidism. The sequence was collected from a man aged 45-65 years with Graves' ophthalmopathy. Sequencing was performed on peripheral blood.

CDR3 bases: TGCAGTGCTAGAGAGGGGCGGGAGGCAGATACGCAGTATTTT. Translated: CSAREGREADTQYF. The chain recombines TRBV20-1 with TRBJ2-3, with 8 bases matching TRBD2. Germline assignment: CDR1 DFQATT and CDR2 SNEGSKA (reference sequence). V was pared by 0 bases and J by 4 bases, with 3 bases of the junction left unmatched. The CDR3 totals 14 residues.